This T cell receptor beta chain was identified in a study of spatial heterogeneity in lung cancer. The overall study: Available PBMC from follow-up, collected a median of roughly two years after resection, underwent sequencing. Within raw reads, each unique TCR and UMI combination appeared on average more than ten times.

This clonotype counts as large (0.1 to 1%). Via MiXCR, TCRdb re-called the 5' RACE reads, giving one row per CDR3 protein. This sample has over a thousand distinct CDR3 sequences, with about 25% found just once. Time point in this sample: blood at routine non-recurrence follow-up after resection. The sample consisted of PBMCs, taken at follow-up. The source of this sequence is a male donor with early-stage non-small cell lung cancer.

The CDR3 reads CASSLLAGGQETQYF. Written as DNA, the CDR3 is TGTGCCAGCAGCTTACTAGCGGGAGGCCAAGAGACCCAGTACTTC. The chain links TRBV7-9 to TRBJ2-5, with 11 bases fitting TRBD2. V lost 2 bases to trimming and J lost 1 base; unmatched junction nucleotides: 0. CDR1 is SEHNR, CDR2 FQNEAQ, per germline (reference sequence). This CDR3 is 15 amino acids long.